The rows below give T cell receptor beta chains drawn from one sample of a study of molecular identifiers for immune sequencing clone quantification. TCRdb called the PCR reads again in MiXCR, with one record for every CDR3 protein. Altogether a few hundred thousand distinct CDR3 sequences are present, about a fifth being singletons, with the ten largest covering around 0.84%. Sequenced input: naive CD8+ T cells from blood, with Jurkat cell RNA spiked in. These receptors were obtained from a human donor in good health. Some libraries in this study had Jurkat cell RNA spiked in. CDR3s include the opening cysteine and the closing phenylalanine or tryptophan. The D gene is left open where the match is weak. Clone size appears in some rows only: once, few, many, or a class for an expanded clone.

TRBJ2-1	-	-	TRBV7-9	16	CASSSGGLATYNEQFF	TGTGCCAGCAGCTCCGGGGGGCTAGCGACCTACAATGAGCAGTTCTTC
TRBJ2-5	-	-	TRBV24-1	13	CATSDRGVKTQYF	TGTGCCACCAGTGACAGGGGAGTTAAGACCCAGTACTTC
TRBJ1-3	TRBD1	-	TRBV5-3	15	CASSQDRGSGNTTYF	TGTGCCAGCAGCCAGGACAGGGGCTCTGGAAACACCACATATTTT
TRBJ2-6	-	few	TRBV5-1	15	CASSLDLAGANVLTF	TGCGCCAGCAGCTTGGATCTGGCGGGGGCCAACGTCCTGACTTTC
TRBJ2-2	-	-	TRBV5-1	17	CASSRLDRAVSAGELFF	TGCGCCAGCAGCCGACTAGACAGGGCGGTTTCGGCCGGGGAGCTGTTTTTT
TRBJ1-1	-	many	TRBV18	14	CASSSSFPDTEAFF	TGTGCCAGCTCATCCTCGTTCCCGGACACTGAAGCTTTCTTT
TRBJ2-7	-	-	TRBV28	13	CASTPGLNYEQYF	TGTGCCAGCACTCCGGGACTTAACTACGAGCAGTACTTC
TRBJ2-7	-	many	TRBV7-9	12	CASMGPRHEQYF	TGTGCCAGCATGGGCCCTCGCCACGAGCAGTACTTC
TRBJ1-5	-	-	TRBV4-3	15	CASSQDITGNQPQHF	TGCGCCAGCAGCCAAGATATTACAGGGAATCAGCCCCAGCATTTT
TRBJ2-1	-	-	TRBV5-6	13	CATEGSVSNEQFF	TGTGCCACTGAGGGCTCAGTCAGCAATGAGCAGTTCTTC
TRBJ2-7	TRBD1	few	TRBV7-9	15	CASSPMDRSSYEQYF	TGTGCCAGCAGCCCTATGGACAGGAGCTCCTACGAGCAGTACTTC
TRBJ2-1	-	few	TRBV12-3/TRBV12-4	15	CASSPPRGSYNEQFF	TGTGCCAGCAGTCCCCCTAGGGGCTCCTACAATGAGCAGTTCTTC
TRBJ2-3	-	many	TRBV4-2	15	CASSQDFLKRDTQYF	TGTGCCAGCAGCCAAGATTTCCTAAAAAGAGATACGCAGTATTTT
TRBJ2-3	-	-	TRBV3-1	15	CASREEAGRIDTQYF	TGTGCCAGCAGGGAGGAGGCGGGGCGCATAGATACGCAGTATTTT
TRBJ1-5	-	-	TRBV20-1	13	CSAGNGENQPQHF	TGCAGTGCTGGGAACGGGGAAAATCAGCCCCAGCATTTT
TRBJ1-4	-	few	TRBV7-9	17	CASSHKTGPATNEKLFF	TGTGCCAGCAGCCACAAAACAGGGCCTGCAACTAATGAAAAACTGTTTTTT
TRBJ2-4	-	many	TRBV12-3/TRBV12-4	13	CASSFVQKNIQYF	TGTGCCAGCAGTTTTGTGCAGAAAAACATTCAGTACTTC
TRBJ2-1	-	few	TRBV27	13	CASSWGGPDEQFF	TGTGCCAGCAGTTGGGGGGGGCCGGATGAGCAGTTCTTC
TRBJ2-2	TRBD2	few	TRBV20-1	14	CSARVEREPGELFF	TGCAGTGCTAGAGTGGAGCGGGAGCCCGGGGAGCTGTTTTTT
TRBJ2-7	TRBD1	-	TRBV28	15	CASGFGKGASGEQYF	TGTGCCAGCGGTTTCGGAAAGGGGGCGTCGGGGGAGCAGTACTTC
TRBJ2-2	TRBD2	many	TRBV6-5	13	CASSIREAGELFF	TGTGCCAGCAGCATACGGGAGGCCGGGGAGCTGTTTTTT
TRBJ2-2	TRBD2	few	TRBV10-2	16	CASSEVAGGDTGELFF	TGCGCCAGCAGTGAGGTAGCGGGAGGGGACACCGGGGAGCTGTTTTTT
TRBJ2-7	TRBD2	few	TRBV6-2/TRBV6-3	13	CASLERGSYEQYF	TGTGCCAGCCTTGAGCGGGGTTCCTACGAGCAGTACTTC
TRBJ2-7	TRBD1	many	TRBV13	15	CASSLGTGGGYEQYF	TGTGCCAGCAGCCTGGGTACAGGGGGCGGATACGAGCAGTACTTC
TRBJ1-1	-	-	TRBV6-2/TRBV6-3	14	CASSYKAGDTEAFF	TGTGCCAGCAGTTACAAGGCCGGGGACACTGAAGCTTTCTTT
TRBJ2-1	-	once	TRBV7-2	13	CASSLGGLDEQFF	TGTGCCAGCAGCTTGGGTGGTCTGGATGAGCAGTTCTTC
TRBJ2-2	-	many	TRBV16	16	CASSQSFSGFTGELFF	TGTGCCAGCAGCCAATCATTCTCAGGGTTCACCGGGGAGCTGTTTTTT
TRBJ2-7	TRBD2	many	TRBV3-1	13	CASSPEGLADLDF	TGTGCCAGCAGCCCCGAGGGACTAGCGGACCTGGACTTC
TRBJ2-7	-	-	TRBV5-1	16	CASSLAGQEEIGEQYF	TGCGCCAGCAGCTTGGCCGGGCAGGAGGAAATCGGGGAGCAGTACTTC
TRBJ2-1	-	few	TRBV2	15	CASSMSRGSLNEQFF	TGTGCCAGCAGTATGTCCCGTGGGAGCCTCAATGAGCAGTTCTTC
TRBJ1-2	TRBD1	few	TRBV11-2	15	CASSLHSTGFYGYTF	TGTGCCAGCAGCTTACATTCGACAGGGTTCTATGGCTACACCTTC
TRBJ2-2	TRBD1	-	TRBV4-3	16	CASSRVPGTDTGELFF	TGCGCCAGCAGCCGGGTGCCCGGGACAGACACCGGGGAGCTGTTTTTT
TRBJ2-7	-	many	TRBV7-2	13	CASSMGGNYEQYF	TGTGCCAGCAGCATGGGGGGAAACTACGAGCAGTACTTC
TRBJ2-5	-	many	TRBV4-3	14	CASSQEQGLETQYF	TGCGCCAGCAGCCAAGAGCAGGGTTTGGAGACCCAGTACTTC
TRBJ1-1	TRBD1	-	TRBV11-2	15	CASSLPLTGGTEALF	TGTGCCAGCAGCTTACCCCTTACAGGGGGCACTGAAGCTCTCTTT
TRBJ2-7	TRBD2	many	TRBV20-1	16	CSARDRDSGRYDEQYF	TGCAGTGCTAGAGATCGGGATAGCGGGAGGTACGACGAGCAGTACTTC
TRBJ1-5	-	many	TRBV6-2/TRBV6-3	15	CASSSGQGPGQPQHF	TGTGCCAGCAGCTCTGGGCAGGGGCCTGGTCAGCCCCAGCATTTT
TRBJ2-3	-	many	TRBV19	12	CASRDYTDTQYF	TGTGCCAGTAGGGACTACACAGATACGCAGTATTTT
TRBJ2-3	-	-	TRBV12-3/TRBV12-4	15	CASSLGRLGTDTQYF	TGTGCCAGCTCCTTAGGGAGGCTGGGCACAGATACGCAGTATTTT
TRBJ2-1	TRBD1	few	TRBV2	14	CASSDGTGNNEQFF	TGTGCCAGCAGTGATGGGACAGGGAACAATGAGCAGTTCTTC
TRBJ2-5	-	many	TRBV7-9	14	CASSLTSDYKAQYF	TGTGCCAGCAGCTTAACCTCGGACTACAAGGCCCAGTACTTC
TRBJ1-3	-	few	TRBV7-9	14	CATPGGQGGNTIYF	TGTGCCACCCCTGGGGGGCAGGGCGGAAACACCATATATTTT
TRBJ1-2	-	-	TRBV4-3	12	CACSATNYGYTF	TGCGCCTGCAGCGCAACAAACTATGGCTACACCTTC
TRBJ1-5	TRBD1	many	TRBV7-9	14	CASSKTGNNQPQHF	TGTGCCAGCAGCAAGACAGGGAACAATCAGCCCCAGCATTTT
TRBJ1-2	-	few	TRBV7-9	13	CASSLEASRGYTF	TGTGCCAGCAGCTTAGAGGCCTCTCGAGGCTACACCTTC
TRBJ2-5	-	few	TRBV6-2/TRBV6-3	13	CATGGRWQETQYF	TGTGCCACCGGTGGGAGATGGCAAGAGACCCAGTACTTC
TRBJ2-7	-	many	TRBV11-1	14	CASSSVPSGGEQYF	TGTGCCAGCAGCTCCGTACCTTCCGGGGGCGAGCAGTACTTC
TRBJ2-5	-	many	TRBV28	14	CASSPWDGQETQYF	TGTGCCAGCAGTCCCTGGGACGGCCAAGAGACCCAGTACTTC
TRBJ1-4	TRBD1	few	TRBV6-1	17	CASSPWGQGSPNEKLFF	TGTGCCAGCAGCCCTTGGGGACAGGGGAGCCCTAATGAAAAACTGTTTTTT
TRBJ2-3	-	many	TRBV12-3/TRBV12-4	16	CASSTRDLVSTDTQYF	TGTGCCAGCAGCACCAGGGACTTAGTGTCCACAGATACGCAGTATTTT
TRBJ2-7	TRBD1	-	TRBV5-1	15	CASSLWGQVYDEQYF	TGCGCCAGCAGCTTGTGGGGACAGGTTTACGACGAGCAGTACTTC
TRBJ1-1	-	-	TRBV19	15	CASSIGGRANTEAFF	TGTGCCAGTAGTATAGGCGGCAGGGCGAACACTGAAGCTTTCTTT
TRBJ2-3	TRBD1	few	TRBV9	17	CASRLKQGSLYTDTQYF	TGTGCCAGCAGACTAAAACAGGGGTCGTTATACACAGATACGCAGTATTTT
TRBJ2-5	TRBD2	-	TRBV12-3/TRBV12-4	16	CASSLTSGRAGETQYF	TGTGCCAGCAGTTTGACTAGCGGGAGGGCCGGGGAGACCCAGTACTTC